The present TCR beta chain was sequenced within a study of Ad26.COV2.S vaccination and SARS-CoV-2 variants. TCRdb's copy holds only in-frame clones and misses some; the assay was immunoSEQ multiplex PCR. Altogether about 680,000 clones are present, more than 80% being singletons, with the ten largest covering approximately 1.5%. Treatment: some 19 received Ad26.COV2.S at low or high dose, single or two shots; about 5 received placebo; per-sample allocation not given. The samples date from day 63 after the first vaccine or placebo injection. With V trimmed by 4 bases and J by 0 bases, 13 bases remained unmatched. This CDR3 comprises 17 residues. CDR1 and CDR2 (germline): SGHTS, YDEGEE.

J is TRBJ2-7 and V is TRBV5-8; 7 bases are shared with TRBD1. Here the sequenced sample was peripheral blood, taken in a trial of Ad26.COV2.S vaccine versus placebo. This TCR derives from a person between 18 and 59 years old who received the Ad26.COV2.S COVID-19 vaccine or a placebo. The CDR3 loop is CASSLKPGQHFSYEQYF. In nucleotides, the CDR3 is TGTGCCAGCAGCCTCAAACCGGGACAGCATTTCTCCTACGAGCAGTACTTC. Looking up the rest from reference TRBV5-8 and TRBJ2-7 gives the full variable domain: EAGVTQSPTHLIKTRGQQATLRCSPISGHTSVYWYQQALGLGLQFLLWYDEGEERNRGNFPPRFSGRQFPNYSSELNVNALELEDSALYLCASSLKPGQHFSYEQYFGPGTRLTVT.